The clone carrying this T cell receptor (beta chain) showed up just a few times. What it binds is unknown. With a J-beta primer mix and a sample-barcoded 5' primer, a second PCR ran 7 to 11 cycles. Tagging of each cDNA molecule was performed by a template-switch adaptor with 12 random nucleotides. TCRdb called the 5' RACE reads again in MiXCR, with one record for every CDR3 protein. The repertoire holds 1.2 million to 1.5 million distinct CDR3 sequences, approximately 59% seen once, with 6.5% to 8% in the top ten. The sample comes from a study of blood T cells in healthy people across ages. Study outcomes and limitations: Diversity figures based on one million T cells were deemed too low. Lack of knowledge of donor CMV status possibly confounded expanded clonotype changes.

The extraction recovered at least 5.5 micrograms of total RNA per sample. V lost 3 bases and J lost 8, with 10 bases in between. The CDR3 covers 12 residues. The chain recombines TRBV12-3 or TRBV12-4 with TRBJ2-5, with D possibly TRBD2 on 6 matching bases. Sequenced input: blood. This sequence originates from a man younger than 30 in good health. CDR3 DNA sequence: TGTGCCAGCAGTTTGACCGGGGGTACCCAGTACTTC. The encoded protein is CASSLTGGTQYF.